This T cell receptor beta chain was found in a study of CD8+CD57+ T cells in acquired aplastic anemia. As for the study in general: Roughly 11 million reads, on average, were obtained for CD4+ cells from healthy donors.

The CDR3 is 13 amino acids. Trimming removed 4 bases from V and 10 bases from J, with 11 bases in between. Germline V CDR1 and CDR2: WNHNN, SYGVQD (reference sequence). The use of genomic DNA as template underpinned the TCR beta VDJ and CDR3 profiling. In TCRdb, the reads were re-called with MiXCR into one record per CDR3 protein. The table lists 68,000 or so distinct CDR3 sequences, roughly 50% of them singletons. This clonotype was detected once. Sequencing was carried out using sorted CD4+, CD8+, or CD8+CD57+ T cells (not recorded which) from PBMCs. V is TRBV10-1 and J is TRBJ1-6; tentatively, D is TRBD1 (6 bases). The clonotype was recovered from a human donor in good health, serving as a control. DNA for the CDR3: TGCGCCAGCAGTGGACAGGTGGAATCACCCCTCCACTTT. This translates into CASSGQVESPLHF.